The 5 T cell receptor beta chains below come from one sample, sequenced in a study of T cells in tuberculosis. Time point of the sample: new active TB diagnosis, blood taken before or within 7 days of starting treatment. Sequencing used immunoSEQ multiplex PCR; TCRdb keeps in-frame clones, though not all of them. The sample yields about 33,000 clones, around 90% seen once. The sequencing here drew on PBMCs, taken at tuberculosis diagnosis. The receptors derive from an adult with tuberculosis.

V gene TRBV11-2 combines with J gene TRBJ1-1; D gene unclear. Looked up from germline, CDR1 is SGHAT and CDR2 is FQNNGV. This CDR3 contains 16 residues. Trimming removed 1 base at V and 0 bases at J, with 12 bases between. The CDR3 loop is CASSLADGLMNTEAFF. CDR3 DNA: TGTGCCAGCAGCTTAGCCGACGGACTAATGAACACTGAAGCTTTCTTT.

The rearrangement links TRBV10-3 to TRBJ2-7; 7 bases fit TRBD1. This CDR3 region has 14 residues. J was trimmed by 5 bases and V by 4 bases; bases with no gene match: 8. In germline, CDR1 is ENHRY, CDR2 SYGVKD. Written as DNA, the CDR3 is TGTGCCATCAGTGCTCGACAGGGTGTACACGAGCAGTACTTC. Its translation: CAISARQGVHEQYF.

The chain is built from TRBV6-1 and TRBJ2-7, with D possibly TRBD1 on 6 matching bases. CDR1 and CDR2 from the germline V gene are MNHNS and SASEGT. The CDR3 consists of 14 residues. V was shortened by 4 bases and J by 5 bases, with 15 bases between the two germline ends. CDR3 region: CASSGRTEVDEQYF. The CDR3 bases are TGTGCCAGCAGTGGTAGGACAGAGGTGGACGAGCAGTACTTC.

The rearrangement links TRBV4-1 to TRBJ1-2, with 8 bases fitting TRBD1. Germline values: CDR1 MGHRA, CDR2 YSYEKL. The CDR3 is 18 residues long. The V gene end was trimmed by 3 bases and the J gene end by 8 bases; junction bases not matched to a gene: 20. The chain's CDR3 is CASSHISYYRDRHKGYTF. In DNA form, the CDR3 reads TGCGCCAGCAGCCACATATCTTATTACCGGGACAGGCATAAAGGCTACACCTTC.

V gene TRBV2 combines with J gene TRBJ1-4; tentatively, D is TRBD1 (6 bases). Trimming removed 8 bases from V and 7 bases from J, with 20 bases in between. Per the germline V gene, CDR1 is SNHLY and CDR2 is FYNNEI. This CDR3 region has 15 residues. CDR3 nucleotides: TGTGCCAGCCTCCTAGGGGGGGGCCCTGGTGAAAAACTGTTTTTT. Its translation is CASLLGGGPGEKLFF. The full variable domain, its missing parts supplied by reference TRBV2 and TRBJ1-4, is EPEVTQTPSHQVTQMGQEVILRCVPISNHLYFYWYRQILGQKVEFLVSFYNNEISEKSEIFDDQFSVERPDGSNFTLKIRSTKLEDSAMYFCASLLGGGPGEKLFFGSGTQLSVL.